This T cell receptor beta chain was identified in a study of blood T cell repertoires in COVID-19. Study at large: Acute-phase and convalescent COVID-19 samples originated in the United States, Italy and Spain. T cells, B-cell-depleted T cells, or PBMCs supplied cDNA or gDNA.

The method was immunoSEQ multiplex PCR; TCRdb's version includes in-frame clones alone and lacks a portion of them. The data contain 40,000 or so clones, 88% of them singletons. This CDR3 comprises 17 residues. In germline, CDR1 is SGHRS, CDR2 YFSETQ. V lost 0 bases and J lost 2, with 18 bases in between. The rearrangement links TRBV5-1 to TRBJ2-7, with a tentative D call TRBD1 (7 bases). Material: peripheral blood. The TCR was taken from a human donor in a cohort sampled during active COVID-19. The CDR3 DNA follows: TGCGCCAGCAGCTTGGCCGCTAGGGCAGGGGGGACCTACGAGCAGTACTTC. Translated: CASSLAARAGGTYEQYF.